Listed here is a single TCR beta chain. This entry belongs to a study of blood T cell repertoires in COVID-19. Study-wide background: PBMCs, B-cell-depleted T cells, or T cells provided the cDNA or gDNA that made up the material.

The CDR3 consists of 15 residues. CDR1 and CDR2 from the germline V gene are MNHNS and SASEGT. The V end lost 0 bases, the J end lost 4 bases, and 12 bases lay between the germline ends. In the original processing: Estimates of nucleated cell counts were drawn from the amplification of reference gene primers. TCRdb's table, derived via immunoSEQ multiplex PCR, lists solely in-frame clones and lacks some. V, J and clone size were drawn from that table, and D and trimming were deduced from the DNA. The sample yields about 100,000 clones, 90% to 95% seen once. The source material was peripheral blood. This chain joins TRBV6-1 and TRBJ1-1; D remains unclear. This sequence was found in a man aged 55 to 70 with acute or convalescent COVID-19. The CDR3 DNA is TGTGCCAGCAGTGAAGCGGGAGGGTCGGGCACTGAAGCTTTCTTT. This sequence encodes CASSEAGGSGTEAFF.